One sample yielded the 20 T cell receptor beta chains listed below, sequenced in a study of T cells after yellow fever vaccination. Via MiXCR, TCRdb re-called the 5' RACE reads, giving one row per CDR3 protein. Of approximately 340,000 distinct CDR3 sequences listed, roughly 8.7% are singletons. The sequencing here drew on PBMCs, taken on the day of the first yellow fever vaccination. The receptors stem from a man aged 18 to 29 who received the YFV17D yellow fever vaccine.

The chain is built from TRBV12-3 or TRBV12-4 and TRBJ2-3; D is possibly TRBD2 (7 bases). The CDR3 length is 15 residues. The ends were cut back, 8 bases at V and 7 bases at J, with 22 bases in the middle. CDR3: CASFRRGGGANTQYF. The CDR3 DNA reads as TGTGCCAGCTTCCGGCGAGGGGGGGGGGCAAATACGCAGTATTTT.

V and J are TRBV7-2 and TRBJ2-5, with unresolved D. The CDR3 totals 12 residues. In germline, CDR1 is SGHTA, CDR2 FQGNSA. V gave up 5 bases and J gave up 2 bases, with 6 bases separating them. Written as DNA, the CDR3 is TGTGCCAGCAGCCGACTTCAAGAGACCCAGTACTTC. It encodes CASSRLQETQYF.

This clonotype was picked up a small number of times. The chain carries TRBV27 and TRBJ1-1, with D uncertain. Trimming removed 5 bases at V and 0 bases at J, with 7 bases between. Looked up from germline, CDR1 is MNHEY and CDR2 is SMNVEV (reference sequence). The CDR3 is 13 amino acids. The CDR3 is CASSPWMNTEAFF. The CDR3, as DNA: TGTGCCAGCAGTCCATGGATGAACACTGAAGCTTTCTTT.

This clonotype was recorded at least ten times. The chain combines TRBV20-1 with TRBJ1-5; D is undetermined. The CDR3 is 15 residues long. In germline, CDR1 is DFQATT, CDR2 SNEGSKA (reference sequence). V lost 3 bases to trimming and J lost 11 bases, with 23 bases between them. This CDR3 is CSASPGEGPYHSQHF. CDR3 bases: TGCAGTGCTAGCCCCGGTGAGGGCCCCTATCATTCCCAGCATTTT.

CDR3 amino acids: CASGPDDMQPQHF. CDR3 nucleotides: TGTGCTAGTGGTCCAGATGATATGCAGCCCCAGCATTTT. The rearrangement links TRBV12-5 to TRBJ1-5; the D is unclear. Germline CDR1 and CDR2: LGHNT and FRNRAP. The V end was cut by 5 bases, the J end by 7 bases, with 12 bases between. The CDR3 totals 13 residues.

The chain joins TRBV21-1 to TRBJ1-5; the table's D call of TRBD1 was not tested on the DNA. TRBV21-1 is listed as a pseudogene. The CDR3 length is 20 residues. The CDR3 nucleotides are TGTGCCAGCAGCATCCAGTCGGGACAGGGGTGGGGAGATAGCAATCAGCCCCAGCATTTT. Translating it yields CASSIQSGQGWGDSNQPQHF.

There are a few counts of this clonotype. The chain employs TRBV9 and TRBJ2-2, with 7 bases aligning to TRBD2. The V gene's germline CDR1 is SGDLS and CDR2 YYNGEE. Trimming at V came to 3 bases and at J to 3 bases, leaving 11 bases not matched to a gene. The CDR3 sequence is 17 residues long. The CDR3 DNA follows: TGTGCCAGCAGCGGAATCCGCGGGCTAGCGGACACCGGGGAGCTGTTTTTT. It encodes CASSGIRGLADTGELFF.

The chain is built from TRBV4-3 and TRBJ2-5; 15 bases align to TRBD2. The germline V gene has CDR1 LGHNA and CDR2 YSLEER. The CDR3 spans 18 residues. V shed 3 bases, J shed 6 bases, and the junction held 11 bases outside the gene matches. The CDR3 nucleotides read TGCGCCAGCAGCCAGCGGACTAGCGGGGGGGCGGGGTCTAAGACCCAGTACTTC. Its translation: CASSQRTSGGAGSKTQYF.

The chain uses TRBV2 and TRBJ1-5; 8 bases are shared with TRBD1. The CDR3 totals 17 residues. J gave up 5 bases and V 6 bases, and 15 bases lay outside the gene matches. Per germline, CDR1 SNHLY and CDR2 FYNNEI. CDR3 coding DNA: TGTGCCAGCAGCTGGGGCAGGGGGCGCGGGGGTTATCAGCCCCAGCATTTT. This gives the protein CASSWGRGRGGYQPQHF.

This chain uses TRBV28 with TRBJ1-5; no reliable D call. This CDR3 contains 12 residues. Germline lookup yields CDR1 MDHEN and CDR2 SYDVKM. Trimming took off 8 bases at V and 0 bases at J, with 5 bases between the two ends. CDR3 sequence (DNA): TGTGCCAGCTTTTATAGCAATCAGCCCCAGCATTTT. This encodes CASFYSNQPQHF.

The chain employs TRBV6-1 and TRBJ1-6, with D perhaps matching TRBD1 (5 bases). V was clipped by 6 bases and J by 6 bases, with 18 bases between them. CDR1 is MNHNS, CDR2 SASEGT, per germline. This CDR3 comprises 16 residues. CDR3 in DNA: TGTGCCAGCAGGGATTGGCGCAGGGCGACTAATTCACCCCTCCACTTT. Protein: CASRDWRRATNSPLHF.

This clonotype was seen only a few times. The CDR3 reads CASSQDLRGKLFF. CDR3 coding DNA: TGTGCCAGCAGCCAAGATTTGAGGGGAAAACTGTTTTTT. This chain links TRBV14 with TRBJ1-4; maybe TRBD1 (5 bases). The CDR3 is 13 amino acids. Germline CDR1 is SGHDN and CDR2 is FVKESK. With 0 bases removed from V and 10 bases from J, the gap between germline ends came to 9 bases.

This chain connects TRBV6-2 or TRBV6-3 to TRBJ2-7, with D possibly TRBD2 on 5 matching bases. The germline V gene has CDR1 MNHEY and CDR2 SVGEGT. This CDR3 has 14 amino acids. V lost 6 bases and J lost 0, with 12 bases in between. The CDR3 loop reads CASSIQGSSYEQYV. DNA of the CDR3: TGTGCCAGCAGCATCCAAGGGAGCTCCTACGAGCAGTACGTC.

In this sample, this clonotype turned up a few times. CDR3: CSAQPAGPYEQYF. The DNA for the CDR3 is TGCAGTGCTCAGCCGGCAGGCCCCTACGAGCAGTACTTC. This rearrangement joins TRBV20-1 to TRBJ2-7, with no clear D. The ends were cut back, 5 bases at V and 2 bases at J, with 13 bases in the middle. Germline V gives CDR1 DFQATT, CDR2 SNEGSKA (reference sequence). There are 13 residues in the CDR3.

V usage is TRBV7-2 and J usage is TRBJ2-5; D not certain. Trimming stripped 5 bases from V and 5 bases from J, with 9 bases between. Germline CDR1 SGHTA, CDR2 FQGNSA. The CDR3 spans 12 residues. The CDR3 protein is CASSPVPETQYF. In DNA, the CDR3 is TGTGCCAGCAGCCCGGTCCCGGAGACCCAGTACTTC.

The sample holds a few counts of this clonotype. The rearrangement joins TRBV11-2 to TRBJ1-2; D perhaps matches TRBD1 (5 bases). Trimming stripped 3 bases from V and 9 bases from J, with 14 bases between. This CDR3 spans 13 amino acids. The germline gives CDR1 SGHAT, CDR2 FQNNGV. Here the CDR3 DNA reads TGTGCCAGCAGCTTTGAGAATGGGGGTAGCTACACCTTC. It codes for CASSFENGGSYTF.

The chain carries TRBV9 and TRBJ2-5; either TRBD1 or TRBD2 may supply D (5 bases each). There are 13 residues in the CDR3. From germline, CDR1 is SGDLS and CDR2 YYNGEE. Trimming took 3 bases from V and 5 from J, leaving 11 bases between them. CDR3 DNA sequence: TGTGCCAGCAGCGCAAGGTGGGGGGAGACCCAGTACTTC. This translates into CASSARWGETQYF. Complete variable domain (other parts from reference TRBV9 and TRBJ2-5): DSGVTQTPKHLITATGQRVTLRCSPRSGDLSVYWYQQSLDQGLQFLIQYYNGEERAKGNILERFSAQQFPDLHSELNLSSLELGDSALYFCASSARWGETQYFGPGTRLLVL.

The DNA for the CDR3 is TGTGCCAGCAGCGGGATGGTAGGCGGGACCGGGGAGCTGTTTTTT. Amino acid sequence: CASSGMVGGTGELFF. V usage is TRBV7-2 and J usage is TRBJ2-2; D might be TRBD2 (5 bases). V lost 5 bases, J lost 5 bases, and 15 bases lay in between. This CDR3 spans 15 amino acids. Germline V CDR1 and CDR2: SGHTA, FQGNSA.

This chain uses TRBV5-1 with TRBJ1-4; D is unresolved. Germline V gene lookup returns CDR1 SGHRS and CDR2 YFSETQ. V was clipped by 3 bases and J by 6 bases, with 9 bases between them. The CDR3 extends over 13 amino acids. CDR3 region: CASSSPADEKLFF. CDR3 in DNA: TGCGCCAGCAGCTCACCCGCAGATGAAAAACTGTTTTTT.

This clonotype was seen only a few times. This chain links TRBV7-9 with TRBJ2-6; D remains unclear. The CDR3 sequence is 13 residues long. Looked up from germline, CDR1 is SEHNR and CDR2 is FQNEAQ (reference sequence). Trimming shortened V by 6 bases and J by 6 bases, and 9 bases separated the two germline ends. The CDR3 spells CASRILTANVLTF. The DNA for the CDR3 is TGTGCCAGCAGGATTTTGACGGCCAACGTCCTGACTTTC.